One sample yielded the 29 T cell receptor beta chains listed below, sequenced in a study of T cells after yellow fever vaccination. TCRdb analysed the 5' RACE reads with MiXCR anew, one entry per CDR3 protein. The table includes 300,000 or so distinct CDR3 sequences, 7.5% to 9% detected once. This specimen consisted of CD4+ T cells sorted from PBMCs, obtained 5 days after the yellow fever booster vaccination. These receptors were taken from a man between 18 and 35 years old who received the YFV17D yellow fever vaccine.

This clonotype occurred many times. The genes are TRBV4-2 and TRBJ2-1, with TRBD1 matching over 12 bases. CDR3 size: 17 residues. The trim removed 0 bases at V and 10 bases at J, leaving 10 bases unmatched. CDR1 is LGHNA, CDR2 YNFKEQ, per germline. CDR3 bases: TGTGCCAGCAGCCAAGATCCGGGACAGGGGGCCCGGCTAGAGCAGTTCTTC. Translation gives CASSQDPGQGARLEQFF.

The chain combines TRBV29-1 with TRBJ1-1; D is undetermined. Germline V gene sequence: CDR1 SQVTM, CDR2 ANQGSEA. V was clipped by 3 bases and J by 1 base, with 9 bases between them. This CDR3 has 13 amino acids. The CDR3 nucleotides read TGCAGCGTTGAGCTTACAGAGAACACTGAAGCTTTCTTT. Amino acid sequence: CSVELTENTEAFF.

This clonotype appeared many times. The chain employs TRBV5-1 and TRBJ1-1; D is unresolved. V dropped 0 bases and J dropped 3 bases, with 6 bases sitting between them. The length of the CDR3 is 13 residues. Germline V lookup: CDR1 SGHRS, CDR2 YFSETQ. The CDR3: CASSLEQDTEAFF. The CDR3 DNA is TGCGCCAGCAGCTTGGAGCAGGACACTGAAGCTTTCTTT.

This clonotype has a handful of counts. V gene TRBV7-9 combines with J gene TRBJ2-7; tentatively, D is TRBD2 (6 bases). This CDR3 comprises 13 residues. Germline CDR1 is SEHNR and CDR2 is FQNEAQ (reference sequence). Trimming took 5 bases from V and 6 from J, leaving 14 bases between them. The CDR3 DNA sequence: TGTGCCAGCAGCGAACGCCGGGACTCCGAGCAGTACGTC. Translated: CASSERRDSEQYV.

The rearrangement links TRBV3-1 to TRBJ2-3, with D uncertain. Per germline, CDR1 LGHDT and CDR2 YNNKEL (reference sequence). Deletions cut 0 bases from V and 2 bases from J, with 6 bases between. The CDR3 covers 14 residues. This CDR3 is CASSQDPATDTQYF. DNA of the CDR3: TGTGCCAGCAGCCAAGATCCGGCCACAGATACGCAGTATTTT.

This chain links TRBV29-1 with TRBJ1-2, with D unclear. The CDR3 loop spans 13 amino acids. The germline V gene encodes CDR1 SQVTM and CDR2 ANQGSEA. The V gene lost 4 bases and the J gene lost 2 bases, with 11 bases spanning the gap. As DNA, the CDR3 is TGCAGCGTTGCTCTACGCCAGAACTATGGCTACACCTTC. Its translation: CSVALRQNYGYTF.

This clonotype was recorded at least ten times. The chain employs TRBV12-3 or TRBV12-4 and TRBJ1-4; D call uncertain. V dropped 3 bases and J dropped 0 bases, with 8 bases sitting between them. The CDR3 is 15 residues long. The CDR3 DNA follows: TGTGCCAGCAGTTTCTACGGTGCAACTAATGAAAAACTGTTTTTT. It is translated as CASSFYGATNEKLFF.

This clonotype was counted a single time. This clone may be a read error of a much larger clone one base away. The chain is built from TRBV4-2 and TRBJ2-5; D unclear. Per the germline V gene, CDR1 is LGHNA and CDR2 is YNFKEQ. This CDR3 contains 12 residues. The CDR3 here is CDSSQERQTQYF. CDR3 nucleotides: TGTGACAGCAGCCAAGAGCGACAGACCCAGTACTTC.

The rearrangement links TRBV10-3 to TRBJ2-3, with unresolved D. Trimming removed 3 bases at V and 0 bases at J, with 13 bases between. This CDR3 comprises 16 residues. Germline CDR1 ENHRY, CDR2 SYGVKD. Here the CDR3 reads CAISDQTVASTDTQYF. The CDR3 DNA sequence: TGTGCCATCAGTGACCAGACTGTAGCTAGCACAGATACGCAGTATTTT.

This clonotype was detected only a few times. The chain carries TRBV4-2 and TRBJ2-3, with D possibly TRBD1 on 6 matching bases. The CDR3 extends over 16 amino acids. Trimming removed 2 bases from V and 1 base from J, with 13 bases in between. Germline lookup yields CDR1 LGHNA and CDR2 YNFKEQ. The CDR3 region has the DNA TGTGCCAGCAGCCAACCTTCCAAGGGGGGCACAGATACGCAGTATTTT. Translated, it gives CASSQPSKGGTDTQYF.

This clonotype turned up a few times. The chain couples TRBV20-1 to TRBJ2-7; D uncertain. The CDR3 is 11 residues long. CDR1 and CDR2 from the germline V gene are DFQATT and SNEGSKA (reference sequence). V was clipped by 7 bases and J by 5 bases, with 12 bases between them. The CDR3 region is CSGLGSDEQYF. In nucleotides, the CDR3 is TGCAGTGGGTTAGGGTCCGACGAGCAGTACTTC.

The chain links TRBV7-3 to TRBJ2-1, with 10 bases that match TRBD2. This CDR3 region has 15 residues. Germline lookup yields CDR1 SGHTA and CDR2 FQGTGA. The J segment lost 8 bases and the V segment lost 5 bases, leaving 9 bases of the junction unmatched. CDR3 amino acids: CASSPHSGGVDEQFF. The CDR3 DNA reads TGTGCCAGCAGCCCCCACAGCGGGGGGGTCGATGAGCAGTTCTTC.

The chain uses TRBV6-5 and TRBJ1-5, with D tentatively TRBD1 (5 bases). The CDR3 runs 14 residues. CDR1 and CDR2 (germline): MNHEY, SVGAGI. Trimming pared 8 bases from V and 4 bases from J, leaving 15 bases between. For the CDR3, the DNA is TGTGCCAGCGGGCCAGGGTATGCGAATCAGCCCCAGCATTTT. Residues: CASGPGYANQPQHF.

This clonotype has only a few counts. This sequence joins TRBV20-1 and TRBJ2-1; 8 nucleotides match TRBD2. CDR1 is DFQATT and CDR2 is SNEGSKA in the germline V gene (reference sequence). This CDR3 comprises 16 residues. J gave up 1 base and V 5 bases, and 10 bases lay outside the gene matches. The CDR3 loop reads CSAEGGSGVSYNEQFF. CDR3 in DNA: TGCAGTGCTGAGGGGGGTAGCGGGGTATCCTACAATGAGCAGTTCTTC.

In its sample, this clonotype was seen many times. The chain carries TRBV29-1 and TRBJ1-1, with D possibly matching TRBD1 (6 bases). CDR1 is SQVTM and CDR2 is ANQGSEA in the germline V gene. With 8 bases removed from V and 1 base from J, the gap between germline ends came to 17 bases. This CDR3 spans 14 amino acids. The CDR3 sequence is CSPWGIGGNTEAFF. In DNA, the CDR3 is TGCAGCCCCTGGGGTATAGGGGGGAACACTGAAGCTTTCTTT.

A few counts support this clonotype. The chain recombines TRBV6-6 with TRBJ1-2; 7 bases are shared with TRBD1. CDR1 MNHNY and CDR2 SVGAGI come from the germline V gene (reference sequence). V trimming: 6 bases; J trimming: 4 bases; junction bases outside the gene matches: 8. The CDR3 consists of 14 residues. DNA of the CDR3: TGTGCCAGCAGGGGGACAGCCGGGTCCTATGGCTACACCTTC. It is translated as CASRGTAGSYGYTF.

This clonotype showed up many times. The V and J genes are TRBV12-3 or TRBV12-4 and TRBJ1-2; possibly TRBD1 for D (6 bases). V lost 5 bases and J lost 7, with 17 bases in between. The CDR3 has 14 residues. CDR3 DNA: TGTGCCAGCAGTCAAGGTGCAGGGGCAGGTGGCTACACCTTC. This codes for CASSQGAGAGGYTF.

In its sample, this clonotype was seen a few times. A junction end diverges from the germline sequence, so it may reflect a read error. The CDR3 protein is CASSLVGGEYNEQFF. In nucleotides, the CDR3 is TGTGCTAGCAGCTTAGTCGGCGGGGAATACAATGAGCAGTTCTTC. This chain links TRBV7-7 with TRBJ2-1; the D gene is possibly TRBD2 (6 bases). From germline, CDR1 is SSHAT and CDR2 FNYEAQ (reference sequence). This CDR3 spans 15 amino acids.

The gene calls are TRBV5-1 and TRBJ2-1, with D tentatively TRBD1 or TRBD2 (6 bases each). The CDR3 consists of 15 residues. V lost 0 bases, J lost 2 bases, and 9 bases lay in between. Germline V CDR1 and CDR2: SGHRS, YFSETQ. CDR3 residues: CASSLAGEAYNEQFF. Here the CDR3 DNA reads TGCGCCAGCAGCTTGGCAGGGGAGGCCTACAATGAGCAGTTCTTC. The whole variable domain, filled in from reference TRBV5-1 and TRBJ2-1, reads KAGVTQTPRYLIKTRGQQVTLSCSPISGHRSVSWYQQTPGQGLQFLFEYFSETQRNKGNFPGRFSGRQFSNSRSEMNVSTLELGDSALYLCASSLAGEAYNEQFFGPGTRLTVL.

This clonotype was observed many times. The rearrangement uses TRBV2 and TRBJ2-1; D is uncertain. V was pared by 3 bases and J by 0 bases, with 9 bases between. The germline V gene has CDR1 SNHLY and CDR2 FYNNEI. This CDR3 is 15 amino acids long. CDR3 protein: CASSDWQSSYNEQFF. CDR3 nucleotides: TGTGCCAGCAGTGATTGGCAAAGCTCCTACAATGAGCAGTTCTTC.

V and J are TRBV2 and TRBJ1-2; TRBD1 matches at 7 bases. CDR1 and CDR2 from the germline V gene are SNHLY and FYNNEI. The trim removed 10 bases at V and 2 bases at J, leaving 7 bases unmatched. The CDR3 length is 13 residues. CDR3 sequence: CATALTGNYGYTF. The CDR3, as DNA: TGTGCCACCGCTTTGACAGGGAACTATGGCTACACCTTC. The full variable domain, its missing parts supplied by reference TRBV2 and TRBJ1-2, is EPEVTQTPSHQVTQMGQEVILRCVPISNHLYFYWYRQILGQKVEFLVSFYNNEISEKSEIFDDQFSVERPDGSNFTLKIRSTKLEDSAMYFCATALTGNYGYTFGSGTRLTVV.

This clonotype was observed a handful of times. The V and J genes are TRBV6-5 and TRBJ2-2; D may correspond to TRBD1 or TRBD2 (5 bases each). The V gene's germline CDR1 is MNHEY and CDR2 SVGAGI. The CDR3 totals 16 residues. V lost 0 bases to trimming and J lost 6 bases, with 14 bases between them. The CDR3 reads CASSYSFGTGPGELFF. As DNA, the CDR3 is TGTGCCAGCAGTTACTCATTCGGGACGGGGCCCGGGGAGCTGTTTTTT.

The J gene is TRBJ2-1, the V gene TRBV5-1; 10 bases map to TRBD2. The CDR3 consists of 17 residues. J gave up 0 bases and V 4 bases, and 7 bases lay outside the gene matches. The V gene's germline CDR1 is SGHRS and CDR2 YFSETQ. CDR3 protein: CASSGLLAGASYNEQFF. The CDR3 bases are TGCGCCAGCAGCGGCCTCCTAGCGGGGGCCTCCTACAATGAGCAGTTCTTC.

The V and J genes are TRBV5-6 and TRBJ1-4, with TRBD1 matching 7 bases. Trimming removed 4 bases from V and 5 bases from J; junction bases left unmatched: 5. The germline V gene encodes CDR1 SGHDT and CDR2 YYEEEE. The CDR3 extends over 14 amino acids. The CDR3, as DNA: TGTGCCAGCAGCCAAGGGGGCAGAAATGAAAAACTGTTTTTT. Amino acid sequence: CASSQGGRNEKLFF.

V is TRBV23-1 and J is TRBJ1-5; the D is unclear. TRBV23-1 is assigned to the ORF class and has an uncertain function. The CDR3 sequence is 13 residues long. Trimming removed 7 bases at V and 2 bases at J, with 9 bases between. The CDR3 sequence is CASTGVGNQPQHF. The CDR3 nucleotides read TGCGCCAGCACGGGCGTAGGCAATCAGCCCCAGCATTTT.

This clonotype was observed many times. The rearrangement joins TRBV5-6 to TRBJ2-5; D might be TRBD1 (6 bases). The V gene's germline CDR1 is SGHDT and CDR2 YYEEEE. The CDR3 runs to 14 residues. Trimming pared 2 bases from V and 4 bases from J, leaving 12 bases between. The CDR3 DNA is TGTGCCAGCAGCTTCAAACAGGGCGGAGAGACCCAGTACTTC. As protein: CASSFKQGGETQYF.

This clonotype was counted ten times or more. J is TRBJ2-5 and V is TRBV29-1; 10 positions match TRBD2. The V gene end was trimmed by 5 bases and the J gene end by 1 base; junction bases not matched to a gene: 7. CDR3 length: 15 residues. CDR1 and CDR2 (germline): SQVTM, ANQGSEA. The CDR3 spells CSVPSGTSAQETQYF. The CDR3 coding sequence is TGCAGCGTTCCTTCCGGGACTAGCGCCCAAGAGACCCAGTACTTC. The whole variable domain, remainder taken from reference TRBV29-1 and TRBJ2-5, is SAVISQKPSRDICQRGTSLTIQCQVDSQVTMMFWYRQQPGQSLTLIATANQGSEATYESGFVIDKFPISRPNLTFSTLTVSNMSPEDSSIYLCSVPSGTSAQETQYFGPGTRLLVL.

This clonotype was detected many times. The chain uses TRBV20-1 and TRBJ2-3; D tentatively fits TRBD1 or TRBD2 (5 bases each). V was pared by 3 bases and J by 2 bases, with 9 bases between. There are 13 residues in the CDR3. The germline V gene encodes CDR1 DFQATT and CDR2 SNEGSKA (reference sequence). The CDR3 nucleotides read TGCAGTGCTAGCATCGGGGCCACAGATACGCAGTATTTT. Residues: CSASIGATDTQYF.

This clonotype was counted many times. The rearrangement uses TRBV5-1 and TRBJ2-6; D not certain. The germline gives CDR1 SGHRS, CDR2 YFSETQ. The CDR3 consists of 14 residues. V was shortened by 5 bases and J by 0 bases, with 6 bases between the two germline ends. The CDR3 DNA is TGCGCCAGCAGGGGCCTCTCTGGGGCCAACGTCCTGACTTTC. The encoded protein is CASRGLSGANVLTF.